The present T cell receptor (beta chain) was sequenced within a study of T cell changes during pregnancy in multiple sclerosis. TCRdb keeps only in-frame clones here, not all; method: immunoSEQ multiplex PCR. The sample includes 25,000 or so clones, approximately 86% of them seen just once. Germline CDR1 reads GTSNPN; CDR2 reads SVGIG (reference sequence). Trimming left V 5 bases short and J 3 bases short, with 16 bases between. This CDR3 comprises 14 residues. The source material was CD4+ T cells from peripheral blood mononuclear cells, sampled in the first trimester of pregnancy. The TCR sequence derives from a female donor in good health, enrolled as a control in a pregnancy study. The J gene is TRBJ2-5, the V gene TRBV30, with TRBD1 as a possible D gene (6 bases). CDR3 DNA: TGTGCCTGGGGCCTCCTACAGGGAGAAGAGACCCAGTACTTC. Amino acid sequence: CAWGLLQGEETQYF.